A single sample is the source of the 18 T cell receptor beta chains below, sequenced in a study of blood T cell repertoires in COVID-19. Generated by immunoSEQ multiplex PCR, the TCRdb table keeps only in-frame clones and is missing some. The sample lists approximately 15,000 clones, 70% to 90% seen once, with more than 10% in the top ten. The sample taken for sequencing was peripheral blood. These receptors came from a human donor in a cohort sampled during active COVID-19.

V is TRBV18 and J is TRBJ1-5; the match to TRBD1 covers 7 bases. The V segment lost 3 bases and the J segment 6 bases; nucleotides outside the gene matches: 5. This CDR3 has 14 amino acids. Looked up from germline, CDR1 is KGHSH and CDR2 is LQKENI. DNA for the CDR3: TGTGCCAGCTCACCGTCACAGGGGACTCAGCCCCAGCATTTT. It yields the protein CASSPSQGTQPQHF. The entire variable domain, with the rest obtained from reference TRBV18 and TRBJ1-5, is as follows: NAGVMQNPRHLVRRRGQEARLRCSPMKGHSHVYWYRQLPEEGLKFMVYLQKENIIDESGMPKERFSAEFPKEGPSILRIQQVVRGDSAAYFCASSPSQGTQPQHFGDGTRLSIL.

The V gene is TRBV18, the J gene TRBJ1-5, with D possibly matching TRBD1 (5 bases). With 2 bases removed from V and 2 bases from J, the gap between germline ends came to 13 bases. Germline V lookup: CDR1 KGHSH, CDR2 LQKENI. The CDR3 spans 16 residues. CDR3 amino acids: CASSPTGGGGNQPQHF. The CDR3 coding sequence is TGTGCCAGCTCACCAACAGGAGGAGGGGGCAATCAGCCCCAGCATTTT.

This CDR3 is CASSFVAGTLNTEAFF. The CDR3 DNA reads TGTGCCAGCAGTTTCGTGGCCGGGACATTGAACACTGAAGCTTTCTTT. The genes are TRBV28 and TRBJ1-1, with TRBD1 as a possible D gene (6 bases). The CDR3 is 16 residues long. The V end was cut by 3 bases, the J end by 0 bases, with 14 bases between. The germline V gene encodes CDR1 MDHEN and CDR2 SYDVKM.

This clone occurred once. The CDR3 reads CASSETGVADTQYF. CDR3 DNA sequence: TGTGCCAGCAGTGAAACAGGGGTGGCAGATACGCAGTATTTT. The V call is TRBV6-1, the J call TRBJ2-3; 7 nucleotides align to TRBD1. The CDR3 is made up of 14 amino acids. Germline V CDR1 and CDR2: MNHNS, SASEGT. The V gene end was trimmed by 2 bases and the J gene end by 4 bases; junction bases not matched to a gene: 3.

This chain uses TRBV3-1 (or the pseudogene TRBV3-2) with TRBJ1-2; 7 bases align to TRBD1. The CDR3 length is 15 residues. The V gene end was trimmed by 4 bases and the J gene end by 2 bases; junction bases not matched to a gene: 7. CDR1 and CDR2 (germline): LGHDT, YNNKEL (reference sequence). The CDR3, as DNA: TGTGCCAGCAGCCCCTGGACAGGTGCCAACTATGGCTACACCTTC. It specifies CASSPWTGANYGYTF.

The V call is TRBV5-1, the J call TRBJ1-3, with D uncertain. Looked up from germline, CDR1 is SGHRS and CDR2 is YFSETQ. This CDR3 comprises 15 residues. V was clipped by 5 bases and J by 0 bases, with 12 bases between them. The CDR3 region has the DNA TGCGCCAGCAGAGAAAACAGCCGCTCTGGAAACACCATATATTTT. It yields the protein CASRENSRSGNTIYF.

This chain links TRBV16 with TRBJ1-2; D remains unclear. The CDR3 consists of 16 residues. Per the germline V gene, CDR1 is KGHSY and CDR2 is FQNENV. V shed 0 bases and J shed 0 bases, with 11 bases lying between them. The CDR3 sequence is CASSQSVGLANYGYTF. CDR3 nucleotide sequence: TGTGCCAGCAGCCAATCTGTAGGACTAGCTAACTATGGCTACACCTTC.

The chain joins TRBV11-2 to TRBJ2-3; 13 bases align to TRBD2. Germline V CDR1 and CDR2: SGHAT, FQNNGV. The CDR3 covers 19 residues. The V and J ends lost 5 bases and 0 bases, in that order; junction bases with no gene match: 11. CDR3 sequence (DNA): TGTGCCAGCAGCCCCGGACTAGCGGGGGCCCGTCTTAGCACAGATACGCAGTATTTT. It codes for CASSPGLAGARLSTDTQYF. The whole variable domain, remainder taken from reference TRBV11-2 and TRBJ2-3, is EAGVAQSPRYKIIEKRQSVAFWCNPISGHATLYWYQQILGQGPKLLIQFQNNGVVDDSQLPKDRFSAERLKGVDSTLKIQPAKLEDSAVYLCASSPGLAGARLSTDTQYFGPGTRLTVL.

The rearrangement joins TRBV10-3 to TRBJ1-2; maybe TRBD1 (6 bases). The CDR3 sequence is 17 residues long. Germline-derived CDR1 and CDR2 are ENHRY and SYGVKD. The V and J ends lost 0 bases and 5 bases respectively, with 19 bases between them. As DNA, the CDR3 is TGTGCCATCAGTGAGTCGAAGGCCCCAACAGGGCGGTATGGCTACACCTTC. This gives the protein CAISESKAPTGRYGYTF.

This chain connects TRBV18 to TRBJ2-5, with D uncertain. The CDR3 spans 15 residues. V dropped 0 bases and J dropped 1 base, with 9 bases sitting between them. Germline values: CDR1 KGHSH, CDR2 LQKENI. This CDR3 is CASSPPTNTQETQYF. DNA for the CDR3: TGTGCCAGCTCACCACCCACTAACACCCAAGAGACCCAGTACTTC.

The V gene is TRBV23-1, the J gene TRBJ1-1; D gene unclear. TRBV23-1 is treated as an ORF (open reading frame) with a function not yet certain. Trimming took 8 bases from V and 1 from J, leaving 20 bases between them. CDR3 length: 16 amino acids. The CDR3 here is CASSTLTDQENTEAFF. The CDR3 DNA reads TGCGCCAGCTCGACCCTTACCGATCAGGAGAACACTGAAGCTTTCTTT.

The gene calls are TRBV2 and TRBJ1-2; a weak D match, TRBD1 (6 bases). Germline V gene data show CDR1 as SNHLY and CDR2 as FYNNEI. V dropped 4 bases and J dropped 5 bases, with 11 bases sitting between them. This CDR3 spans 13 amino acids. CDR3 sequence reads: CASSVGQGYGYTF. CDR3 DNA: TGTGCCAGCAGTGTGGGCCAGGGGTATGGCTACACCTTC.

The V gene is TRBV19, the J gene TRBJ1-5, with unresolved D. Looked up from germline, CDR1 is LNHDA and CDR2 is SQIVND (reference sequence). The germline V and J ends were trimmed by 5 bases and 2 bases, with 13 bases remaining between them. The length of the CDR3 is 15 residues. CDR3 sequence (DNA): TGTGCCAGTAGTCCCCCGGTTCGAGGCAATCAGCCCCAGCATTTT. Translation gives CASSPPVRGNQPQHF.

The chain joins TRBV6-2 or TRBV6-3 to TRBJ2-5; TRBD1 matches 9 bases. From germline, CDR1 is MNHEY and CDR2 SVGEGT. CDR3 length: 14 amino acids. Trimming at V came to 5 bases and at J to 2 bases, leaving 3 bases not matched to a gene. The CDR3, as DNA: TGTGCCAGCAGTAGGGGACAGGGACAAGAGACCCAGTACTTC. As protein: CASSRGQGQETQYF.

The CDR3 coding sequence is TGCAGCGTTGAGGCGGGTAACACCGGGGAGCTGTTTTTT. This encodes CSVEAGNTGELFF. J is TRBJ2-2 and V is TRBV29-1; tentative D call: TRBD2 (5 bases). CDR3 size: 13 residues. Trimming cost V 3 bases and J 2 bases, with 7 bases left between them. Germline V gene sequence: CDR1 SQVTM, CDR2 ANQGSEA.

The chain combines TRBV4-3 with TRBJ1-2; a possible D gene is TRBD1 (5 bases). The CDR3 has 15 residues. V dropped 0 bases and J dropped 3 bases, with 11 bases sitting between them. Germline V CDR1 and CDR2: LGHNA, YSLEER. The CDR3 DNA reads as TGCGCCAGCAGCCAAGAATGGCGGGGCTACTATGGCTACACCTTC. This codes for CASSQEWRGYYGYTF.

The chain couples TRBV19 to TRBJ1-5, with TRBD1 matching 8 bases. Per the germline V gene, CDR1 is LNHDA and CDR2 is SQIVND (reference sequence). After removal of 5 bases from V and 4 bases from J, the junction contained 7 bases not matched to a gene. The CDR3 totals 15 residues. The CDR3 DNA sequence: TGTGCCAGTAGTGTGGGACAGGCGTTAAATCAGCCCCAGCATTTT. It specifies CASSVGQALNQPQHF.

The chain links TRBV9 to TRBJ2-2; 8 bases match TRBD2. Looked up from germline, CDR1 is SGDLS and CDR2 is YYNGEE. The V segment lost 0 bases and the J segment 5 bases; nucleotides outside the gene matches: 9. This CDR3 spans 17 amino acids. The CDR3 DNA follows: TGTGCCAGCAGCGTAGTCCCTCCGGGACTAGAAACCGGGGAGCTGTTTTTT. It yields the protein CASSVVPPGLETGELFF. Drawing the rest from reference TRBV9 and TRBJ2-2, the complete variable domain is DSGVTQTPKHLITATGQRVTLRCSPRSGDLSVYWYQQSLDQGLQFLIQYYNGEERAKGNILERFSAQQFPDLHSELNLSSLELGDSALYFCASSVVPPGLETGELFFGEGSRLTVL.